Shown below are 23 T cell receptor beta chains from a single sample sequenced in a study of blood T cell repertoires in COVID-19. Sequencing used immunoSEQ multiplex PCR; TCRdb keeps in-frame clones, though not all of them. The table includes about 330,000 clones, around 87% detected once. Source material: PBMCs or T cells enriched from blood (not recorded which). These TCRs come from a young woman who had recovered from COVID-19.

This clone was counted a single time. This chain links TRBV28 with TRBJ1-6; D is unclear. Per germline, CDR1 MDHEN and CDR2 SYDVKM. V shed 6 bases and J shed 14 bases, with 14 bases lying between them. The CDR3 is made up of 12 amino acids. The CDR3 loop is CASSRRVGALHF. DNA for the CDR3: TGTGCCAGCAGCCGACGGGTGGGAGCCCTCCACTTT.

The rearrangement uses TRBV4-1 and TRBJ2-3; D perhaps matches TRBD2 (6 bases). V dropped 1 base and J dropped 3 bases, with 8 bases sitting between them. The CDR3 runs 14 residues. Germline loops: CDR1 MGHRA, CDR2 YSYEKL. Written as DNA, the CDR3 is TGCGCCAGCAGCCAAGGGCGGGATACAGATACGCAGTATTTT. It specifies CASSQGRDTDTQYF.

This clone has more than one count but fewer than ten. The gene calls are TRBV6-6 and TRBJ1-2; TRBD1 matches 8 bases. Losses at the gene ends were 0 bases for V and 8 bases for J; bases not matched to a gene: 5. Germline CDR1 reads MNHNY; CDR2 reads SVGAGI (reference sequence). The CDR3 runs to 14 residues. CDR3: CASSYSQGANGYTF. CDR3 sequence (DNA): TGTGCCAGCAGTTACTCTCAGGGGGCGAACGGCTACACCTTC.

This chain joins TRBV6-2 or TRBV6-3 and TRBJ1-6; D not certain. The V and J ends lost 0 bases and 5 bases respectively, with 17 bases between them. CDR3 length: 18 amino acids. The germline V gene has CDR1 MNHEY and CDR2 SVGEGT. CDR3 bases: TGTGCCAGCAGTTACTCGAGGTTTGGAGTCGAAGATAATTCACCCCTCCACTTT. Protein: CASSYSRFGVEDNSPLHF.

The V gene is TRBV3-1 (or the pseudogene TRBV3-2), the J gene TRBJ2-5; D is unresolved. The CDR3 loop spans 12 amino acids. Trimming stripped 4 bases from V and 5 bases from J, with 8 bases between. The germline V gene has CDR1 LGHDT and CDR2 YNNKEL (reference sequence). The CDR3 region is CASSPNGETQYF. CDR3 DNA sequence: TGTGCCAGCAGCCCCAACGGGGAGACCCAGTACTTC.

A single count supports this clone. This chain links TRBV5-4 with TRBJ2-3; 9 bases are shared with TRBD2. The length of the CDR3 is 17 residues. CDR1 is SGHNT, CDR2 YYREEE, per germline (reference sequence). V gave up 0 bases and J gave up 0 bases; unmatched junction bases: 5. The CDR3, as DNA: TGTGCCAGCAGCTTGGAGGGCGGGGGGGCAAGCACAGATACGCAGTATTTT. This sequence encodes CASSLEGGGASTDTQYF.

The V and J genes are TRBV6-2 or TRBV6-3 and TRBJ1-1; 7 bases map to TRBD1. This CDR3 is 14 amino acids long. CDR1 is MNHEY and CDR2 is SVGEGT in the germline V gene. The ends lost 6 bases at V and 4 bases at J; junction bases unmatched: 8. This CDR3 is CASSRPGGFTEAFF. The CDR3 DNA is TGTGCCAGCAGCCGCCCAGGGGGTTTCACTGAAGCTTTCTTT.

The gene calls are TRBV4-2 and TRBJ1-1; 7 bases are shared with TRBD1. The CDR3 totals 17 residues. V dropped 1 base and J dropped 2; count of bases not matched to a gene: 10. Germline lookup yields CDR1 LGHNA and CDR2 YNFKEQ. The CDR3: CASSQGWDSLDNTEAFF. The CDR3, as DNA: TGTGCCAGCAGCCAAGGGTGGGACAGCCTGGATAACACTGAAGCTTTCTTT.

The chain links TRBV5-1 to TRBJ2-2; D is possibly TRBD1 (6 bases). Trimming removed 4 bases from V and 9 bases from J, with 19 bases in between. Germline V CDR1 and CDR2: SGHRS, YFSETQ. The CDR3 is 15 amino acids. The CDR3 spells CASSPQGDTPRELFF. CDR3 nucleotides: TGCGCCAGCAGCCCGCAAGGGGACACACCGAGGGAGCTGTTTTTT.

This clone was recorded only once. The missing conserved phenylalanine or tryptophan at the end of this CDR3 makes a read error likely. The limits of the CDR3 on the DNA are not certain, so only TCRdb's listed CDR3 is given. This chain links TRBV7-6 with TRBJ1-2. The germline gives CDR1 SGHVS, CDR2 FNYEAQ. The CDR3 contains 11 residues when both ends are counted. The CDR3 protein is CASSLGGTGNL.

The rearrangement uses TRBV14 and TRBJ1-2; D call uncertain. Germline loops: CDR1 SGHDN, CDR2 FVKESK. V was pared by 0 bases and J by 6 bases, with 23 bases between. This CDR3 comprises 18 residues. The CDR3 DNA follows: TGTGCCAGCAGCCAAGATGAGTCGACCGCTGATCGCGGCGATGGCTACACCTTC. Protein: CASSQDESTADRGDGYTF.

The chain links TRBV12-5 to TRBJ1-3, with a weak D call TRBD1 (5 bases). Trimming stripped 5 bases from V and 4 bases from J, with 18 bases between. Germline-derived CDR1 and CDR2 are LGHNT and FRNRAP. This CDR3 has 16 residues. CDR3 residues: CASGPSGGARGNTIYF. CDR3 bases: TGTGCTAGTGGTCCCTCCGGAGGGGCACGCGGAAACACCATATATTTT.

The V and J genes are TRBV7-9 and TRBJ1-4; no firm D call. The CDR3 totals 14 residues. V was clipped by 4 bases and J by 8 bases, with 14 bases between them. Germline CDR1 SEHNR, CDR2 FQNEAQ (reference sequence). CDR3 in DNA: TGTGCCAGCAGCTCCGAGCGTCCCCCGGAAAAACTGTTTTTT. It encodes CASSSERPPEKLFF.

The rearrangement links TRBV27 to TRBJ2-7, with 8 bases identical to TRBD2. Per the germline V gene, CDR1 is MNHEY and CDR2 is SMNVEV (reference sequence). V shed 6 bases, J shed 7 bases, and the junction held 8 bases outside the gene matches. The length of the CDR3 is 13 residues. The CDR3: CASSGREGWEQYF. The CDR3 region has the DNA TGTGCCAGCAGCGGCCGGGAGGGTTGGGAGCAGTACTTC.

V is TRBV7-9 and J is TRBJ1-1, with 7 bases matching TRBD1. J was trimmed by 11 bases and V by 5 bases; bases with no gene match: 8. Per germline, CDR1 SEHNR and CDR2 FQNEAQ (reference sequence). CDR3 length: 12 amino acids. In nucleotides, the CDR3 is TGTGCCAGCAGCCCAGGGGGTAGGGGGGCTTTCTTT. Its protein product is CASSPGGRGAFF.

The V gene is TRBV28, the J gene TRBJ2-7; TRBD2 aligns across 7 bases. Unmatched junction bases numbered 10, after V lost 8 bases and J lost 3 bases. Germline V gene sequence: CDR1 MDHEN, CDR2 SYDVKM. The CDR3 contains 14 residues. In DNA, the CDR3 is TGTGCCAGCCGGGGTGGGGGGGGACTCTACGAGCAGTACTTC. This encodes CASRGGGGLYEQYF.

This sequence joins TRBV30 and TRBJ2-7, with 14 nucleotides matching TRBD2. There are 14 residues in the CDR3. Looked up from germline, CDR1 is GTSNPN and CDR2 is SVGIG (reference sequence). Germline trimming cut 3 bases from V and 10 bases from J; bases unmatched to any gene: 8. CDR3 bases: TGTGCCTGGAGGGGACTAGCGGGGGCCGGGCGACAGTACTTC. It encodes CAWRGLAGAGRQYF.

A single count supports this clone. This rearrangement joins TRBV5-1 to TRBJ1-1; 9 nucleotides align to TRBD1. J was trimmed by 5 bases and V by 2 bases; bases with no gene match: 1. CDR3 length equals 13 residues. Germline V CDR1 and CDR2: SGHRS, YFSETQ. CDR3 loop: CASSFGQGTEAFF. DNA of the CDR3: TGCGCCAGCAGCTTCGGACAGGGGACTGAAGCTTTCTTT.

The chain recombines TRBV7-8 with TRBJ1-1; no reliable D call. The CDR3 is 13 residues long. The V and J ends lost 3 bases and 7 bases respectively, with 12 bases between them. In germline, CDR1 is SGHVS, CDR2 FQNEAQ. CDR3 coding DNA: TGTGCCAGCAGCTTGGGTACGGGAAGTGAAGCTTTCTTT. It specifies CASSLGTGSEAFF.

The chain combines TRBV11-1 with TRBJ1-1; 7 nucleotides align to TRBD1. The CDR3 sequence is 16 residues long. The germline V gene has CDR1 SGHAT and CDR2 FQDESV (reference sequence). Trimming cost V 5 bases and J 3 bases; bases outside gene matches: 12. CDR3 bases: TGTGCCAGCAGCCGCGCGGGACAGTCGCAGGACACTGAAGCTTTCTTT. It is translated as CASSRAGQSQDTEAFF.

This clone showed up just once. This chain links TRBV7-9 with TRBJ1-4, with D perhaps matching TRBD1 (6 bases). Per germline, CDR1 SEHNR and CDR2 FQNEAQ (reference sequence). V lost 5 bases and J lost 3, with 13 bases in between. CDR3 length: 15 residues. The DNA for the CDR3 is TGTGCCAGCAGCCCAGGGGTCAGGGCTAATGAAAAACTGTTTTTT. Translation: CASSPGVRANEKLFF.

The chain employs TRBV27 and TRBJ1-1; D gene unclear. CDR1 MNHEY and CDR2 SMNVEV come from the germline V gene (reference sequence). This CDR3 has 13 amino acids. Trimming took 4 bases from V and 1 from J, leaving 7 bases between them. CDR3 bases: TGTGCCAGCAGTTCCGTCTCGAACACTGAAGCTTTCTTT. Protein product: CASSSVSNTEAFF.

The gene calls are TRBV14 and TRBJ2-6; unclear D gene. The V end was cut by 3 bases, the J end by 3 bases, with 12 bases between. The germline gives CDR1 SGHDN, CDR2 FVKESK. CDR3 length: 16 residues. The CDR3 sequence is CASSQLSGLGANVLTF. CDR3 DNA sequence: TGTGCCAGCAGCCAGTTGTCAGGTCTTGGGGCCAACGTCCTGACTTTC.